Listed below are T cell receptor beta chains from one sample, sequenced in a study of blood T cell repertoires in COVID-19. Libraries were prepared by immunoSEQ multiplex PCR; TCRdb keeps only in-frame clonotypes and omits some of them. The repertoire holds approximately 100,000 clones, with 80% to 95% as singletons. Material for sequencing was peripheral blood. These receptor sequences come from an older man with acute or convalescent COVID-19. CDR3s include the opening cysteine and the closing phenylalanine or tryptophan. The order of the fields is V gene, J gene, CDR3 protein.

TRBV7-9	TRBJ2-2	CASRPGLSLNTGELFF
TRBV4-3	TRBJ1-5	CASSQNRGHQPQHF
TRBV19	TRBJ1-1	CASRGPGTGSTEAFF
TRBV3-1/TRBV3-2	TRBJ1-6	CASSRYPRTDTNSPLHF
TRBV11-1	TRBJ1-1	CASSSDFILRGTEAFF
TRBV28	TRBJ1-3	CASSLEQGVSGNTIYF
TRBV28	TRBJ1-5	CASSPTVGQSGPQHF
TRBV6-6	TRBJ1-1	CASSSHLEAFF
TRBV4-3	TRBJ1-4	CASSQAPGLNEKLFF
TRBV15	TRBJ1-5	CATSPRGVYQPQHF
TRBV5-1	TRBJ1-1	CASSLARSNTEAFF
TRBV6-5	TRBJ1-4	CASNRGEGKLFF
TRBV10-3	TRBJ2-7	CATLSTEASYEQYF
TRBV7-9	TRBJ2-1	CASSSQWNEQFF
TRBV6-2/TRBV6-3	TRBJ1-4	CASSYGLEDATNEKLFF
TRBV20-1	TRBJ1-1	CSAPEVTEAFF
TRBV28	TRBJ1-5	CASRRGVQPQHF
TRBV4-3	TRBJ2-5	CASSQDTGFTKTQYF
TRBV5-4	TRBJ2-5	CASSLGDREHETQYF
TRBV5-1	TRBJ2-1	CAGSLNWESEQFF
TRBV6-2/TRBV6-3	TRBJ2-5	CASSYPPETQYF
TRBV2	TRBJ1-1	CASSLGQGTPF
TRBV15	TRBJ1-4	CATSRASTDYGEKLFF
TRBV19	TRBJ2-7	CASSRGLQTYEQYF